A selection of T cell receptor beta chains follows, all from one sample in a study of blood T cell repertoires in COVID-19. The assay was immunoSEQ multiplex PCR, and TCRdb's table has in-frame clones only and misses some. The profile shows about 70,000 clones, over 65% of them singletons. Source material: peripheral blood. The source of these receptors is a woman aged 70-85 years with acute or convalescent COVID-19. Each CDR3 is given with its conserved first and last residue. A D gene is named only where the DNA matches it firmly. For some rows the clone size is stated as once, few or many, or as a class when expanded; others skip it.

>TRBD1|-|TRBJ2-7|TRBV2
TGTGCCAGCAGTGAAATGGGACAGGGCTTTGAAGTGAGATACGAGCAGTACTTC
CASSEMGQGFEVRYEQYF
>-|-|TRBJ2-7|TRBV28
TGTGCCAGCAGTTTAACGGTCTACGAGCAGTACTTC
CASSLTVYEQYF
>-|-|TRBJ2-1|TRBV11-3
TGTGCCAGCAGCCCCAGCGGGTCCTCCTACAATGAGCAGTTCTTC
CASSPSGSSYNEQFF
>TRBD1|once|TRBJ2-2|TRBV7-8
TGTGCCAGCAGCTTACGGGACAGGGGCACCGGGGAGCTGTTTTTT
CASSLRDRGTGELFF
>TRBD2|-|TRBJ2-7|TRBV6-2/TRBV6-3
TGTGCCAGCAGTTCCCCGACCGGGACTAGCGGCCAGCAGTACTTC
CASSSPTGTSGQQYF
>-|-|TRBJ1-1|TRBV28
TGTGCCAGCAGTTCTCCCTACAGTGGGGCAGGTACTGAAGCTTTCTTT
CASSSPYSGAGTEAFF
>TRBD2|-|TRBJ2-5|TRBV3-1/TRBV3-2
TGTGCCAGCAGCCCCAGCCGGAGCGGGATGCAGACCCAGTACTTC
CASSPSRSGMQTQYF
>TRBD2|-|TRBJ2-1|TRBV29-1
TGCAGCGTTGTTCGCGGGACTAGCGGGGCCCTGGAGCAGTTCTTC
CSVVRGTSGALEQFF
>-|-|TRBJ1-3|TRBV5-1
TGCGCCAGCAGCGGAACCGGGACAATAGGAAACACCATATATTTT
CASSGTGTIGNTIYF
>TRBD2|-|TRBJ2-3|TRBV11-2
TGTGCCAGCAGCTTTCTAGCGGGCACAGATACGCAGTATTTT
CASSFLAGTDTQYF
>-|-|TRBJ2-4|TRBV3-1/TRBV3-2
TGTGCCAGCAGCCAGATTGGCGGATCCCAGTACTTC
CASSQIGGSQYF
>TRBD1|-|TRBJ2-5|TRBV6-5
TGTGCCACCGAGTTGACAGGGGAAGAGACCCAGTACTTC
CATELTGEETQYF
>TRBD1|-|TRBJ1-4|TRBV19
TGTGCCAGTAGTATAAAGGTACAGGGGGAAAAACTGTTTTTT
CASSIKVQGEKLFF
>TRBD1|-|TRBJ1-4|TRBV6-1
TGTGCCAGCAGTGAAGCGCTGGGACAGGGGAATGAAAAACTGTTTTTT
CASSEALGQGNEKLFF
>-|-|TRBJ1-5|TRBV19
TGTGCCAGTAGTATCAGCATAGGACAGTTCTATAGCAATCAGCCCCAGCATTTT
CASSISIGQFYSNQPQHF
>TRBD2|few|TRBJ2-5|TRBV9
TGTGCCAGCAGCGCTAGCGGGGGGGCCGGGGAGACCCAGTACTTC
CASSASGGAGETQYF
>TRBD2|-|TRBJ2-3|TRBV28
TGTGCCAGCAGTCTCGGACTAGGAGGAGGAGATACGCAGTATTTT
CASSLGLGGGDTQYF
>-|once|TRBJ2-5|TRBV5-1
TGCGCCAGCAGCTTGGGGAGTAGATTGTACCAAGAGACCCAGTACTTC
CASSLGSRLYQETQYF
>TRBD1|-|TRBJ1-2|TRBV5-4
TGTGCCAGCAGCGAAGGGGGCTCTAACTATGGCTACACCTTC
CASSEGGSNYGYTF
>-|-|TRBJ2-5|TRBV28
TGTGCCAGCAGTCCCTCCGGGGGGCAGAGCAGCCAAGAGACCCAGTACTTC
CASSPSGGQSSQETQYF
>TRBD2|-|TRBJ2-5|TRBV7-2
TGTGCCAGCAGTTTGGAAGCGGGGGAGGGAGAGACCCAGTACTTC
CASSLEAGEGETQYF
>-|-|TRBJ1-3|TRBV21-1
TGTGCCAGCAGCACCAAGAGGCCTCAGGGGGCGGTTTTTGGTAACACCATATATTTT
CASSTKRPQGAVFGNTIYF
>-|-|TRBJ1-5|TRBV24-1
TGTGCCACCAGTGATTCGGGGGAGGGGCTTAGCAATCAGCCCCAGCATTTT
CATSDSGEGLSNQPQHF
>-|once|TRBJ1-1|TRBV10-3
TGTGCCATCAGTGAGCCCAACAGGCAAGCTTTCTTT
CAISEPNRQAFF
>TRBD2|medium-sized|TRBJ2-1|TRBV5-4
TGTGCCAGCAGCGCCGGGACTAGCGGCTACAATGAGCAGTTCTTC
CASSAGTSGYNEQFF
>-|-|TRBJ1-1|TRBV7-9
TGTGCCAGCAGTCCCTCGCTAGGGGCCAGTGAAGCTTTCTTT
CASSPSLGASEAFF
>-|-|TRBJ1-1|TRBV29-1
TGCAGCGCTAAGCGGGGGGCGGGCACTGAAGCTTTCTTT
CSAKRGAGTEAFF
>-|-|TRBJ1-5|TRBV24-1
TGTGCCACCAGTGCCCCTCCAGGCAATCAGCCCCAGCATTTT
CATSAPPGNQPQHF